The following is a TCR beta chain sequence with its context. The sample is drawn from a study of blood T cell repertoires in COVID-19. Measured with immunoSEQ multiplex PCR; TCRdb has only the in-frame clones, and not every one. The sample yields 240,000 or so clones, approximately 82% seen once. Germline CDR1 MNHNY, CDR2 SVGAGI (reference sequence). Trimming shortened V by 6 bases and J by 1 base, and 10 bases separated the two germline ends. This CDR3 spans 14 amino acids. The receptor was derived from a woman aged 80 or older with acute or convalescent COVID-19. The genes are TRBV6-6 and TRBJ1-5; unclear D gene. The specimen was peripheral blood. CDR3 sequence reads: CASRDGGSNQPQHF. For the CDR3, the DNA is TGTGCCAGCAGGGACGGAGGGAGCAATCAGCCCCAGCATTTT.